These 23 T cell receptor beta chains were all obtained from the same sample, sequenced in a study of cytomegalovirus exposure and HLA in healthy donors. Primers: 60 Vbeta forward and 13 Jbeta reverse. Only in-frame clones appear in the TCRdb table, and some are missing; sequencing was by immunoSEQ multiplex PCR. The data show roughly 180,000 clones, roughly four fifths seen once. The sequencing input was PBMCs. The receptor set was obtained from a man aged 18 to 29 in good health and CMV-seronegative.

This chain uses TRBV5-4 with TRBJ2-7; 8 bases agree with TRBD2. This CDR3 has 15 residues. Germline lookup yields CDR1 SGHNT and CDR2 YYREEE (reference sequence). Losses at the gene ends were 6 bases for V and 3 bases for J; bases not matched to a gene: 11. CDR3 in amino acids: CASNRGGRTFYEQYF. The CDR3 DNA follows: TGTGCCAGCAATCGCGGCGGGAGGACTTTCTACGAGCAGTACTTC. Full variable domain (rest looked up from reference TRBV5-4 and TRBJ2-7): ETGVTQSPTHLIKTRGQQVTLRCSSQSGHNTVSWYQQALGQGPQFIFQYYREEENGRGNFPPRFSGLQFPNYSSELNVNALELDDSALYLCASNRGGRTFYEQYFGPGTRLTVT.

The J gene is TRBJ2-3, the V gene TRBV5-1; D call uncertain. This CDR3 has 16 residues. Germline-derived CDR1 and CDR2 are SGHRS and YFSETQ. V dropped 0 bases and J dropped 0 bases, with 11 bases sitting between them. The CDR3 DNA sequence: TGCGCCAGCAGCTTGGGGAGTTCTACTAGCACAGATACGCAGTATTTT. It yields the protein CASSLGSSTSTDTQYF.

This sequence joins TRBV7-3 and TRBJ1-1, with TRBD1 identical over 9 bases. This CDR3 comprises 17 residues. V gave up 5 bases and J gave up 2 bases; unmatched junction bases: 12. The germline CDR1 and CDR2 sequences are SGHTA and FQGTGA. The CDR3 DNA follows: TGTGCCAGCAGCGCAAGGACAGGGGCCCTTGTAAACACTGAAGCTTTCTTT. Protein sequence: CASSARTGALVNTEAFF.

The CDR3 DNA sequence: TGTGCCAGCAGTTTAGTCGGGGGAGACGAGCAGTACTTC. Its protein is CASSLVGGDEQYF. The rearrangement joins TRBV28 to TRBJ2-7, with TRBD2 as a possible D gene (6 bases). Germline V CDR1 and CDR2: MDHEN, SYDVKM. The CDR3 is 13 residues long. Trimming shortened V by 2 bases and J by 5 bases, and 10 bases separated the two germline ends.

The J gene is TRBJ1-2, the V gene TRBV6-1, with a tentative D call TRBD1 (5 bases). The V end was cut by 8 bases, the J end by 10 bases, with 14 bases between. Per germline, CDR1 MNHNS and CDR2 SASEGT. The CDR3 spans 11 residues. The CDR3 DNA reads as TGTGCCAGCTACATTGGACACATCTACACCTTC. It translates to CASYIGHIYTF.

A few counts support this clone. The chain is built from TRBV28 and TRBJ1-5; possibly TRBD1 for D (5 bases). Trimming left V 2 bases short and J 1 base short, with 18 bases between. Germline CDR1 and CDR2: MDHEN and SYDVKM. This CDR3 comprises 18 residues. The CDR3 coding sequence is TGTGCCAGCAGTTTAGACTTGGGGCGTTTACAAAGCAATCAGCCCCAGCATTTT. Translation gives CASSLDLGRLQSNQPQHF.

The V and J genes are TRBV6-6 and TRBJ1-3, with 7 nucleotides matching TRBD1. V lost 5 bases, J lost 0 bases, and 1 base stayed unmatched. Looked up from germline, CDR1 is MNHNY and CDR2 is SVGAGI (reference sequence). The CDR3 runs to 14 residues. The CDR3 region is CASSRQGSGNTIYF. The CDR3 DNA sequence: TGTGCCAGCAGTCGACAGGGCTCTGGAAACACCATATATTTT.

The V call is TRBV5-1, the J call TRBJ2-1, with 9 nucleotides matching TRBD2. With V trimmed by 0 bases and J by 6 bases, 7 bases remained unmatched. This CDR3 is built from 16 residues. The germline V gene has CDR1 SGHRS and CDR2 YFSETQ. Written as DNA, the CDR3 is TGCGCCAGCAGCTTGGAGGTAGCGGGAGCATCCAATGAGCAGTTCTTC. It is translated as CASSLEVAGASNEQFF.

This clone was observed a few times. The chain is built from TRBV2 and TRBJ1-2; no clear D. CDR3 length: 11 residues. Looked up from germline, CDR1 is SNHLY and CDR2 is FYNNEI. V gave up 7 bases and J gave up 5 bases, with 8 bases separating them. This CDR3 is CASTSGYGYTF. For the CDR3, the DNA is TGTGCCAGCACCTCCGGGTATGGCTACACCTTC.

The table lists this clone with a few counts. The genes are TRBV11-2 and TRBJ2-1, with 9 bases aligning to TRBD2. Germline V gene data show CDR1 as SGHAT and CDR2 as FQNNGV. V shed 2 bases, J shed 7 bases, and the junction held 9 bases outside the gene matches. This CDR3 contains 16 residues. CDR3 protein: CASSLIIGGRGNEQFF. The DNA for the CDR3 is TGTGCCAGCAGCTTAATAATCGGCGGGAGGGGGAATGAGCAGTTCTTC. The full variable domain, with the rest looked up from reference TRBV11-2 and TRBJ2-1, is EAGVAQSPRYKIIEKRQSVAFWCNPISGHATLYWYQQILGQGPKLLIQFQNNGVVDDSQLPKDRFSAERLKGVDSTLKIQPAKLEDSAVYLCASSLIIGGRGNEQFFGPGTRLTVL.

V and J are TRBV29-1 and TRBJ1-1; D perhaps matches TRBD1 (6 bases). CDR1 and CDR2 from the germline V gene are SQVTM and ANQGSEA. Trimming pared 6 bases from V and 0 bases from J, leaving 11 bases between. This CDR3 contains 13 residues. The CDR3 region is CSVTGHLNTEAFF. The DNA of the CDR3 is TGCAGCGTGACGGGACATTTGAACACTGAAGCTTTCTTT.

The chain uses TRBV10-3 and TRBJ1-2, with 7 bases fitting TRBD1. V lost 3 bases and J lost 4; bases outside the gene matches: 5. CDR1 is ENHRY, CDR2 SYGVKD, per germline. The CDR3 is 14 residues long. The CDR3 here is CAISDRTGSYGYTF. The DNA of the CDR3 is TGTGCCATCAGTGACCGGACAGGCTCCTATGGCTACACCTTC.

The chain joins TRBV9 to TRBJ2-5; 9 positions match TRBD1. V was clipped by 4 bases and J by 4 bases; unmatched bases: 5. The germline CDR1 and CDR2 sequences are SGDLS and YYNGEE. This CDR3 is built from 14 residues. The chain's CDR3 is CASSTSTGGETQYF. The CDR3 nucleotides read TGTGCCAGCAGCACCTCGACAGGGGGAGAGACCCAGTACTTC.

The V call is TRBV9, the J call TRBJ2-3, with 9 bases identical to TRBD2. Germline CDR1 reads SGDLS; CDR2 reads YYNGEE. The length of the CDR3 is 15 residues. The V gene end was trimmed by 2 bases and the J gene end by 5 bases; junction bases not matched to a gene: 6. CDR3 protein: CASSVGSAGGDTQYF. The CDR3, as DNA: TGTGCCAGCAGCGTTGGTTCAGCGGGGGGAGATACGCAGTATTTT.

This clone came up a few times. The genes are TRBV9 and TRBJ1-6; 7 nucleotides agree with TRBD1. The junction had 7 bases not matched to a gene; V was cut back by 4 bases and J by 6 bases. The CDR3 length is 15 residues. Germline CDR1 reads SGDLS; CDR2 reads YYNGEE. As DNA, the CDR3 is TGTGCCAGCAGCCCGGGGACAGTATCTAATTCACCCCTCCACTTT. This gives the protein CASSPGTVSNSPLHF.

This chain links TRBV14 with TRBJ1-6, with TRBD1 matching 8 bases. This CDR3 contains 16 residues. J gave up 7 bases and V 6 bases, and 11 bases lay outside the gene matches. The V gene's germline CDR1 is SGHDN and CDR2 FVKESK. The chain's CDR3 is CASSPWTGRGNSPLHF. CDR3 sequence (DNA): TGTGCCAGCAGTCCTTGGACAGGGAGAGGGAATTCACCCCTCCACTTT.

CDR3: CASSRGPGQGAGELFF. CDR3 DNA sequence: TGTGCCAGCAGCCGAGGCCCGGGACAGGGGGCCGGGGAGCTGTTTTTT. The rearrangement joins TRBV7-6 to TRBJ2-2; 11 bases map to TRBD1. The CDR3 is made up of 16 amino acids. Germline V gives CDR1 SGHVS, CDR2 FNYEAQ. V lost 5 bases, J lost 6 bases, and 8 bases stayed unmatched.

The chain uses TRBV5-6 and TRBJ1-2; 9 bases are a match to TRBD1. Germline V lookup: CDR1 SGHDT, CDR2 YYEEEE. This CDR3 has 15 residues. V was clipped by 3 bases and J by 14 bases; unmatched bases: 17. CDR3 nucleotide sequence: TGTGCCAGCAGCTACAATCTAGGGGGACAGGGCATTCGGACCTTC. Translation gives CASSYNLGGQGIRTF.

This clone was counted a single time. This chain joins TRBV5-1 and TRBJ1-5; D is possibly TRBD1 (5 bases). CDR1 and CDR2 from the germline V gene are SGHRS and YFSETQ. V was trimmed by 2 bases and J by 2 bases, leaving 8 bases between them. This CDR3 is built from 14 residues. The CDR3: CASSLDSRNQPQHF. CDR3 DNA: TGCGCCAGCAGCTTAGACAGCCGCAATCAGCCCCAGCATTTT.

This rearrangement joins TRBV9 to TRBJ2-7; TRBD2 aligns across 7 bases. After removal of 1 base from V and 0 bases from J, the junction contained 4 bases not matched to a gene. Germline V CDR1 and CDR2: SGDLS, YYNGEE. The CDR3 extends over 15 amino acids. The CDR3 DNA reads TGTGCCAGCAGCGTACTGGCTAGCGGCTCCTACGAGCAGTACTTC. Translating gives CASSVLASGSYEQYF.

The rearrangement uses TRBV19 and TRBJ2-7; 14 bases fit TRBD2. The CDR3 sequence is 17 residues long. The V gene end was trimmed by 5 bases and the J gene end by 7 bases; junction bases not matched to a gene: 13. CDR1 and CDR2 from the germline V gene are LNHDA and SQIVND (reference sequence). The CDR3 is CASSGGTSGSVPREQYF. Here the CDR3 DNA reads TGTGCCAGTAGTGGGGGGACTAGCGGGAGTGTGCCTCGGGAGCAGTACTTC.

The chain has TRBV6-1 and TRBJ2-7; 7 bases fit TRBD2. CDR1 and CDR2 (germline): MNHNS, SASEGT. The CDR3 runs 13 residues. V lost 7 bases to trimming and J lost 3 bases; unmatched junction nucleotides: 6. CDR3 in DNA: TGTGCCAGCAAAGGCGGGAGTAGCTACGAGCAGTACTTC. Amino acids: CASKGGSSYEQYF.

The chain recombines TRBV30 with TRBJ2-3; 11 bases align to TRBD2. The CDR3 has 14 residues. Trimming at V came to 8 bases and at J to 1 base, leaving 5 bases not matched to a gene. Per the germline V gene, CDR1 is GTSNPN and CDR2 is SVGIG (reference sequence). The CDR3, as DNA: TGTGCCCACTGGACTAGCGGGCGCACAGATACGCAGTATTTT. Encoded protein: CAHWTSGRTDTQYF.